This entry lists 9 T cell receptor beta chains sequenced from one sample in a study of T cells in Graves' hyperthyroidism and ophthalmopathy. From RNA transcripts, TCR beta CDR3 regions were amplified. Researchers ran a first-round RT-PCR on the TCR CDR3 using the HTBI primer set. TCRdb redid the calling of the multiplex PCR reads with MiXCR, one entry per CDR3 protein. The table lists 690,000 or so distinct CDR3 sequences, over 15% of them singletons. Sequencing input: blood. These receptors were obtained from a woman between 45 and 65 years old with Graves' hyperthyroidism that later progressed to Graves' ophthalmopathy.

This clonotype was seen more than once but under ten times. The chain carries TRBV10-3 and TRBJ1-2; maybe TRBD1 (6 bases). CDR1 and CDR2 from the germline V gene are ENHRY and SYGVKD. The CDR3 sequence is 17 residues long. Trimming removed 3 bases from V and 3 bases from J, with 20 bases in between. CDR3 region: CAISEGQGLGAYYGYTF. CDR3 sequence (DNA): TGTGCCATCAGTGAAGGGCAGGGGCTAGGGGCATACTATGGCTACACCTTC.

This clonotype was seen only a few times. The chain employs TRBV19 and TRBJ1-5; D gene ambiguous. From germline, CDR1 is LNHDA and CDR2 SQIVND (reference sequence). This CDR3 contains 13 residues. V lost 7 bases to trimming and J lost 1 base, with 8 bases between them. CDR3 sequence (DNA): TGTGCCAGTATGATAGCCAGCAATCAGCCCCAGCATTTT. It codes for CASMIASNQPQHF. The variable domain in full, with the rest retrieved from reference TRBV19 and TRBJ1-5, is DGGITQSPKYLFRKEGQNVTLSCEQNLNHDAMYWYRQDPGQGLRLIYYSQIVNDFQKGDIAEGYSVSREKKESFPLTVTSAQKNPTAFYLCASMIASNQPQHFGDGTRLSIL.

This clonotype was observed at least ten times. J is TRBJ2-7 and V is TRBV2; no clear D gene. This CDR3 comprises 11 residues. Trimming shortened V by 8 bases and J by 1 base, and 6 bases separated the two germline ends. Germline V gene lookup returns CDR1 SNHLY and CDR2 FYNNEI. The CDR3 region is CASYASYEQYF. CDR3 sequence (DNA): TGTGCCAGCTACGCTTCCTACGAGCAGTACTTC.

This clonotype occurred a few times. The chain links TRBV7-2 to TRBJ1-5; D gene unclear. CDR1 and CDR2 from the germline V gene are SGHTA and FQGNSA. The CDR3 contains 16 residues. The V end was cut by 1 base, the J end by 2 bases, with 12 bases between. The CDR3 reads CASSLGPDGGNQPQHF. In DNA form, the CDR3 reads TGTGCCAGCAGCTTAGGCCCTGACGGGGGCAATCAGCCCCAGCATTTT.

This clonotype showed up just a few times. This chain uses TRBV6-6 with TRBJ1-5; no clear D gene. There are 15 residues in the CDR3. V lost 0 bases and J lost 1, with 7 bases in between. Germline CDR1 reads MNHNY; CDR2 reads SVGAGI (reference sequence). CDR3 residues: CASSYSKGSNQPQHF. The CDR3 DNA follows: TGTGCCAGCAGTTACTCGAAAGGGAGCAATCAGCCCCAGCATTTT.

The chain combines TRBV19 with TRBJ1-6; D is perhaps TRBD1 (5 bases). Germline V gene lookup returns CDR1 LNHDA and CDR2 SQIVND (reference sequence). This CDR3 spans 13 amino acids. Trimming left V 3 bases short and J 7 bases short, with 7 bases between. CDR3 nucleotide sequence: TGTGCCAGTAGTATGCGGGGGAATTCACCCCTCCACTTT. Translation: CASSMRGNSPLHF.

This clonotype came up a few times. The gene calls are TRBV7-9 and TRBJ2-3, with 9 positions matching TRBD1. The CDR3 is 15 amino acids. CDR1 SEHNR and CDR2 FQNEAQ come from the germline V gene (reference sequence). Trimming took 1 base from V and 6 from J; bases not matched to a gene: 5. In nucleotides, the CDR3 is TGTGCCAGCAGCTTAGGGGACAGGGTGGTTGATACGCAGTATTTT. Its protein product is CASSLGDRVVDTQYF.

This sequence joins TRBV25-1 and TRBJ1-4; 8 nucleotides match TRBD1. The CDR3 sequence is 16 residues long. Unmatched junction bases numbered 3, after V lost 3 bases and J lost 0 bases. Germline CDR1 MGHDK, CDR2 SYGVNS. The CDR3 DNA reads TGTGCCAGCAGTGAGATCAGGGGGCCAACTAATGAAAAACTGTTTTTT. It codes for CASSEIRGPTNEKLFF.

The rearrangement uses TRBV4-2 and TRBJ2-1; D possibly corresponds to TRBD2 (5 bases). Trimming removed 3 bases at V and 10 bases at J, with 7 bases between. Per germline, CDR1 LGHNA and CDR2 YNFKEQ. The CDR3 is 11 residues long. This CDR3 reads CASSHGLEQFF. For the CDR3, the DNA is TGTGCCAGCAGCCACGGACTGGAGCAGTTCTTC.